This TCR beta chain was identified in a study of T cell changes during pregnancy in multiple sclerosis. There are 15 residues in the CDR3. J was trimmed by 5 bases and V by 4 bases; bases with no gene match: 10. Germline CDR1 is SGHRS and CDR2 is YFSETQ. Generated by immunoSEQ multiplex PCR, the TCRdb table keeps only in-frame clones and is missing some. This sample has tens of thousands of clones, with about nine tenths found just once. V gene TRBV5-1 combines with J gene TRBJ2-7; 9 bases are shared with TRBD1. This clonotype was obtained from a female donor with multiple sclerosis, enrolled in a pregnancy study. The sample in question was CD4+ T cells from peripheral blood mononuclear cells, obtained before pregnancy. In DNA form, the CDR3 reads TGCGCCAGCAGCATATACCCCGGGACAGGGAACGAGCAGTACTTC. It yields the protein CASSIYPGTGNEQYF.